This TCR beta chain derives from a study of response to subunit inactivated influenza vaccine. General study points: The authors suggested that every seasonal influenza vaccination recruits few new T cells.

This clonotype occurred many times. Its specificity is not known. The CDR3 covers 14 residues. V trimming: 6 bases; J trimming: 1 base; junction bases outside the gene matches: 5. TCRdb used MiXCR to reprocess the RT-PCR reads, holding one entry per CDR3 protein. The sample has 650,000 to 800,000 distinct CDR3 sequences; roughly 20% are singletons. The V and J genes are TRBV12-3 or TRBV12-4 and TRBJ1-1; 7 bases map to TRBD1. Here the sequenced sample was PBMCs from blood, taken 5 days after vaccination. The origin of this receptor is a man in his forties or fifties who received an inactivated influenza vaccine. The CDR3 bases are TGTGCCAGCAGACTGGGACAGCCGAACACTGAAGCTTTCTTT. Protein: CASRLGQPNTEAFF.